This TCR beta chain was captured by sequencing in a study of blood T cell repertoires in COVID-19. Study details: Some COVID-19 samples were acute and others convalescent; all came from the United States, Italy and Spain. In each case, the material was cDNA or gDNA derived from T cells, B-cell-depleted T cells, or PBMCs.

Under the authors' procedure: Estimation of nucleated cell counts was performed using reference gene primer amplification. TCRdb's copy holds only in-frame clones and misses some; the assay was immunoSEQ multiplex PCR. V and J calls and clone size are those listed in that table; D and trimming were worked out from the DNA. The table includes more than 250,000 clones, more than 75% detected once. J lost 1 base, V lost 2 bases, and 13 bases had no gene match. The CDR3 length is 18 residues. Per germline, CDR1 SGHKS and CDR2 YYEKEE (reference sequence). This TCR was recovered from a woman in her 30s who had recovered from COVID-19. The sequenced sample was peripheral blood. V and J are TRBV5-5 and TRBJ2-7; 9 positions agree with TRBD1. This chain's CDR3 is CASSFIGWDRDISYEQYF. In DNA, the CDR3 is TGTGCCAGCAGCTTTATCGGGTGGGACAGGGATATTTCCTACGAGCAGTACTTC.